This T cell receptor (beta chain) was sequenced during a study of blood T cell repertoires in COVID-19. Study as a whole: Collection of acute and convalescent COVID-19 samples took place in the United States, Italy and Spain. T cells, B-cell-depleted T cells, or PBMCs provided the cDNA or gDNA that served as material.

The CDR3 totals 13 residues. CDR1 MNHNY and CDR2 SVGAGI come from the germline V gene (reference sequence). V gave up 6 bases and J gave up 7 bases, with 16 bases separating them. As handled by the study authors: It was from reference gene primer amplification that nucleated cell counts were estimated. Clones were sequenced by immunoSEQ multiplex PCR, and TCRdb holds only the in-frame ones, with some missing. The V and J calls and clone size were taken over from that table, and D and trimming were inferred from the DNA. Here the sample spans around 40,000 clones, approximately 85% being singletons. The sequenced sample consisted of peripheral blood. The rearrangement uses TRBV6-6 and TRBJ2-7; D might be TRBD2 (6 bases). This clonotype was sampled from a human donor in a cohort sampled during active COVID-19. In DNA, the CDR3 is TGTGCCAGCAGACCCAGACCCCGGGGGGAGCAGTACTTC. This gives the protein CASRPRPRGEQYF.